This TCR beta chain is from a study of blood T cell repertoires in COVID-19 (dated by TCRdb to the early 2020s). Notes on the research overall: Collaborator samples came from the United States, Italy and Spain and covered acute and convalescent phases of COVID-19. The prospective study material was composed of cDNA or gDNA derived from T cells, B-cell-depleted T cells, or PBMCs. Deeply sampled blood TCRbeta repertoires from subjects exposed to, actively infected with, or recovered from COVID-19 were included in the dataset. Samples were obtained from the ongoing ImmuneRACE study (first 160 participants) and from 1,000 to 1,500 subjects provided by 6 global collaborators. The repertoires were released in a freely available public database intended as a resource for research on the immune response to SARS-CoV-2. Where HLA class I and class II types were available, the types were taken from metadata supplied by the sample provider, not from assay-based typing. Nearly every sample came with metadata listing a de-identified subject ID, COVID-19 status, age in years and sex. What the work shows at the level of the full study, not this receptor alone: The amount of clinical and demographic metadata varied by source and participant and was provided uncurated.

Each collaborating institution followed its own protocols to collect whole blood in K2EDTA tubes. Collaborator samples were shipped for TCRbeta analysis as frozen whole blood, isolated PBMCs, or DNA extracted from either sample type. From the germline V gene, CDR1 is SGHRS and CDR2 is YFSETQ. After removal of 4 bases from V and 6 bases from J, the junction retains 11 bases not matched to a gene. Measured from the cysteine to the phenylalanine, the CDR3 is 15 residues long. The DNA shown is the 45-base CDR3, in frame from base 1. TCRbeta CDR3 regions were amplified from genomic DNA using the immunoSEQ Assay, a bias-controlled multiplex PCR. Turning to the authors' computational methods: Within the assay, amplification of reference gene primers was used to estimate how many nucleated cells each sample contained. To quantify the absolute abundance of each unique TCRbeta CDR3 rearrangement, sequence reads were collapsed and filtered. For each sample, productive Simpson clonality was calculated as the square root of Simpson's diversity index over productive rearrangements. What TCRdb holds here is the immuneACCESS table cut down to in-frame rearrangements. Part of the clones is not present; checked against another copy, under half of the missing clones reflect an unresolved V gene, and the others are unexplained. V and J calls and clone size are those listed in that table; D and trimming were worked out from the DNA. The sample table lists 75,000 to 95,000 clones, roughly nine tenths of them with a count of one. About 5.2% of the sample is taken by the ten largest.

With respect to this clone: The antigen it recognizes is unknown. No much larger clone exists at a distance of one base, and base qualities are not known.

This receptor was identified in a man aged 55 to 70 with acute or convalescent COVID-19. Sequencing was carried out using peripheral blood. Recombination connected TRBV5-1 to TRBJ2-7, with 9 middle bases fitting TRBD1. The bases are TGCGCCAGCAGCCCCATCTCCGGGACAGGGCTCGAGCAGTACTTC. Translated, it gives CASSPISGTGLEQYF.